This TCR beta chain comes out of a study of T-cell reconstitution after alpha-beta-depleted transplantation in children. A few counts support this clonotype. The germline gives CDR1 DFQATT, CDR2 SNEGSKA (reference sequence). The length of the CDR3 is 14 residues. V lost 8 bases and J lost 6, with 19 bases in between. Preparation of the TCRbeta library was carried out with unique molecular identifiers. MiXCR, applied by TCRdb to the PCR reads, yields one record per CDR3 protein. The sample consists of over 550,000 distinct CDR3 sequences, 8% to 11% of them appearing once. The starting material was PBMCs from the stem cell graft donor, obtained from the stem cell graft. This sequence originates from a human donor who donated a stem cell graft to a child with acute myeloid leukemia. The V gene is TRBV20-1, the J gene TRBJ2-2, with a tentative D call TRBD2 (5 bases). The CDR3 region has the DNA TGCAGTTCCATCCCCTCACCCGGGGCCGGGGAGCTGTTTTTT. Translated: CSSIPSPGAGELFF.